The rows below give T cell receptor beta chains drawn from one sample of a study of T cell changes during pregnancy in multiple sclerosis. Clones were sequenced by immunoSEQ multiplex PCR, and TCRdb holds only the in-frame ones, with some missing. The profile covers about 22,000 clones, with less than 95% appearing a single time and 0.67% taken by the ten largest. Sequenced here: CD4+ T cells from peripheral blood mononuclear cells, sampled in the third trimester of pregnancy. The receptor source for this set is a female donor in good health, enrolled as a control in a pregnancy study. The CDR3 runs from the conserved cysteine through the conserved F or W. A D gene is named only where the DNA matches it firmly. Size is stated for part of the rows, as once, few or many counts, or as a class when the clone is expanded.

j_gene	v_gene	d_gene	abundance	CDR3nt	CDR3aa
TRBJ2-1	TRBV9	TRBD2	NA	TGTGCCAGCAGCGTAGCGGGACTAGCCTTGAAAAATGAGCAGTTCTTC	CASSVAGLALKNEQFF
TRBJ1-4	TRBV28	TRBD1	NA	TGTGCCAGCAGCTCCGACAGGGGGAATGAAAAACTGTTTTTT	CASSSDRGNEKLFF
TRBJ1-1	TRBV10-3	TRBD1	NA	TGTGCCATCACCCCCGGACAGGGGAACACTGAAGCTTTCTTT	CAITPGQGNTEAFF
TRBJ1-1	TRBV28	NA	NA	TGTGCCAGCACCTTACGGCAGTTCGGCAGGGGAATGAACACTGAAGCTTTCTTT	CASTLRQFGRGMNTEAFF
TRBJ2-2	TRBV27	TRBD2	NA	TGTGCCAGCAGTTTCCAGATTATGGGGAGGGTGGCCGGGGAGCTGTTTTTT	CASSFQIMGRVAGELFF
TRBJ2-1	TRBV30	TRBD2	NA	TGTGCCTGGAGTGTACGCCTAGCGGGAGAAGAGCAGTTCTTC	CAWSVRLAGEEQFF
TRBJ2-5	TRBV18	TRBD1	NA	TGTGCCAGCTCACGGTCCGGGACAGGGGAAGAGACCCAGTACTTC	CASSRSGTGEETQYF
TRBJ2-1	TRBV9	TRBD2	NA	TGTGCCAGCAAAGGCGGGGGGATGCTCGGTGAGCAGTTCTTC	CASKGGGMLGEQFF
TRBJ1-6	TRBV19	NA	NA	TGTGCCAGTACCCCCCAGCGACGCAGCTCCTATAATTCACCCCTCCACTTT	CASTPQRRSSYNSPLHF
TRBJ2-5	TRBV5-1	TRBD1	NA	TGCGCCAGCAGCTTGGGACAGGGCTTAGCCAGGGACCAGTACTTC	CASSLGQGLARDQYF
TRBJ2-5	TRBV7-2	NA	once	TGTGCCAGCAGCTATAAAGAGACCCAGTACTTC	CASSYKETQYF
TRBJ2-5	TRBV6-5	NA	NA	TGTGCCAGCAGCCCCGACACGGTCCAAGAGACCCAGTACTTC	CASSPDTVQETQYF
TRBJ1-3	TRBV10-1	TRBD1	NA	TGCGCCAGCAGCGGACAGGGGGCCTTTTTAGGAAACACCATATATTTT	CASSGQGAFLGNTIYF
TRBJ2-2	TRBV11-2	NA	NA	TGTGCCAGCAGGGTCCCAGGGGTCAGAGGGGAGCTGTTTTTT	CASRVPGVRGELFF
TRBJ1-1	TRBV14	TRBD1	NA	TGTGCCAGCAGCTCCCGGCAGGGGGGAGCTTTCTTT	CASSSRQGGAFF
TRBJ1-2	TRBV9	TRBD1	once	TGTGCCAGCAGCGGCCGGACAGGGATGAACTATGGCTACACCTTC	CASSGRTGMNYGYTF
TRBJ2-7	TRBV5-1	NA	NA	TGCGCCAGCAGCTTGTGGGCAGGGTCCTCCTACGAGCAGTACTTC	CASSLWAGSSYEQYF
TRBJ2-7	TRBV27	TRBD2	NA	TGTGCCAGCTCCATAAGCGGGGGCTACGAGCAGTACTTC	CASSISGGYEQYF
TRBJ2-6	TRBV28	NA	NA	TGTGCCAGCAGTCTCCCTCGGGGCAGGGGTTCCTCTGGGGCCAACGTCCTGACTTTC	CASSLPRGRGSSGANVLTF
TRBJ2-1	TRBV5-8	TRBD1	NA	TGTGCCAGCAGCTTAGGGACAGGGTATGATGAGCAGTTCTTC	CASSLGTGYDEQFF
TRBJ1-1	TRBV27	TRBD1	NA	TGTGCCAGCAGTCACCGGACAGGGGGCACTGAAGCTTTCTTT	CASSHRTGGTEAFF
TRBJ1-4	TRBV28	NA	NA	TGTGCCAGCGGGATTAGGAGGGAAAAACTGTTTTTT	CASGIRREKLFF
TRBJ2-2	TRBV11-2	NA	few	TGTGCCAGCAGCTTACTGGCATCCGGGGAGCTGTTTTTT	CASSLLASGELFF
TRBJ2-2	TRBV7-2	NA	NA	TGTGCCAGCAGCTTAGCTTCCCCGGGGGAGCTGTTTTTT	CASSLASPGELFF
TRBJ2-5	TRBV18	NA	NA	TGTGCCAGCTCAAATAACAGGGAAGAGACCCAGTACTTC	CASSNNREETQYF
TRBJ1-5	TRBV5-4	NA	NA	TGTGCCAGCAGCTTTCCAGGGGTGGGGCAGCCCCAGCATTTT	CASSFPGVGQPQHF
TRBJ2-7	TRBV5-1	TRBD1	once	TGCGCCAGCAGCCTCGCGACAGGGTGGCACGAGCAGTACTTC	CASSLATGWHEQYF
TRBJ1-6	TRBV6-5	NA	NA	TGTGCCAGCAGCCAACGCACAGTCAACCTCTGGGCCCTCCACTTT	CASSQRTVNLWALHF
TRBJ2-1	TRBV5-5	NA	NA	TGTGCCAGCAGCCGAGTCGATGAGCAGTTCTTC	CASSRVDEQFF
TRBJ1-1	TRBV5-5	NA	NA	TGTGCCAGCAGCTTGGTACAGCAGAACACTGAAGCTTTCTTT	CASSLVQQNTEAFF
TRBJ1-1	TRBV30	TRBD1	NA	TGTGCCTGGAGTGAAGGACAGGGAATAGGCACTGAAGCTTTCTTT	CAWSEGQGIGTEAFF
TRBJ2-1	TRBV11-3	TRBD1	once	TGTGCCAGCAGCTTAGGGGGGGGACAGGGGTATCATGAGCAGTTCTTC	CASSLGGGQGYHEQFF
TRBJ1-2	TRBV5-5	TRBD1	NA	TGTGCCAGCAGCTCGGGGACAGGGCCTGGGGGCTACACCTTC	CASSSGTGPGGYTF
TRBJ1-5	TRBV4-2	NA	NA	TGTGCCAGCAGCCAAGAACGCGGGGATTATCCCCAGCATTTT	CASSQERGDYPQHF
TRBJ2-3	TRBV2	TRBD2	NA	TGTGCCAGCTTAACGGGACTAGCGGGAGCAGATACGCAGTATTTT	CASLTGLAGADTQYF
TRBJ2-7	TRBV5-1	TRBD1	once	TGCGCCAGCACCCTGGGGGACAGGGGCTACGAGCAGTACTTC	CASTLGDRGYEQYF
TRBJ1-1	TRBV30	NA	NA	TGTGCCTGGAGTCTAAGGGGAGGGGCTGAAGCTTTCTTT	CAWSLRGGAEAFF
TRBJ2-3	TRBV15	NA	NA	TGTGCCACCAGCAGTAGGACAAGAAACACAGATACGCAGTATTTT	CATSSRTRNTDTQYF
TRBJ1-1	TRBV5-1	NA	NA	TGCGCCAGCAGCCCCGGCGGGTCGAACACTGAAGCTTTCTTT	CASSPGGSNTEAFF
TRBJ2-1	TRBV9	NA	NA	TGTGCCAGCAAGAAAGGGGGGGCCTGGGATGAGCAGTTCTTC	CASKKGGAWDEQFF
TRBJ1-2	TRBV9	NA	once	TGTGCCAGCAGCGTAGCTGTAGGGGGAGGCTACACCTTC	CASSVAVGGGYTF
TRBJ1-5	TRBV10-3	TRBD1	few	TGTGCCATCGACAGGGGGGCAGGGCAGCCCAATCCGCCCCAGCATTTT	CAIDRGAGQPNPPQHF
TRBJ1-2	TRBV5-6	TRBD1	NA	TGTGCCAGCAGCTGGGGGACAGGCGCTCGGGGCTACACCTTC	CASSWGTGARGYTF
TRBJ2-6	TRBV5-5	TRBD1	NA	TGTGCCAGCAGCTTCACCTCGACAGGGTTGCTTAAATCTGGGGCCAACGTCCTGACTTTC	CASSFTSTGLLKSGANVLTF
TRBJ1-2	TRBV2	NA	NA	TGTGCCAGCAATCCGGACAGACCTTACACCTTC	CASNPDRPYTF
TRBJ2-3	TRBV19	NA	NA	TGTGCCAGTAGCCCACTCACTAGCCATACGCAGTATTTT	CASSPLTSHTQYF
TRBJ1-1	TRBV9	NA	NA	TGTGCCAGCAGCGCCTCCGCTCGGGATGGGAACACTGAAGCTTTCTTT	CASSASARDGNTEAFF
TRBJ2-1	TRBV7-2	NA	NA	TGTGCCAGCAGCTTAGTGGCAGGGGATAATGAGCAGTTCTTC	CASSLVAGDNEQFF